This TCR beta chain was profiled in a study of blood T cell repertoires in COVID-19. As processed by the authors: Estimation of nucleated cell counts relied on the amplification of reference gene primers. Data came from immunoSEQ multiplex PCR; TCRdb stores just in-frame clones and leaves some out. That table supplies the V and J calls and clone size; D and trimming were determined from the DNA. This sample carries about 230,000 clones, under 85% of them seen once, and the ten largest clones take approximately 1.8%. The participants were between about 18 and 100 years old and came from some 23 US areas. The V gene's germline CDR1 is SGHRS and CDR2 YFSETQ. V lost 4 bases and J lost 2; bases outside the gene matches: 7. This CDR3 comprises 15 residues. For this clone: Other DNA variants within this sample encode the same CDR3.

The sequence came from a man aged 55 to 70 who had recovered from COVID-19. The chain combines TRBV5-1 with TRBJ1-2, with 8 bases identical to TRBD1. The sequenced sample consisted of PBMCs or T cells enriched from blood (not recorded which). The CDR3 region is CASSPGAGGNYGYTF. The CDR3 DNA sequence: TGCGCCAGCAGCCCCGGGGCAGGGGGCAACTATGGCTACACCTTC.